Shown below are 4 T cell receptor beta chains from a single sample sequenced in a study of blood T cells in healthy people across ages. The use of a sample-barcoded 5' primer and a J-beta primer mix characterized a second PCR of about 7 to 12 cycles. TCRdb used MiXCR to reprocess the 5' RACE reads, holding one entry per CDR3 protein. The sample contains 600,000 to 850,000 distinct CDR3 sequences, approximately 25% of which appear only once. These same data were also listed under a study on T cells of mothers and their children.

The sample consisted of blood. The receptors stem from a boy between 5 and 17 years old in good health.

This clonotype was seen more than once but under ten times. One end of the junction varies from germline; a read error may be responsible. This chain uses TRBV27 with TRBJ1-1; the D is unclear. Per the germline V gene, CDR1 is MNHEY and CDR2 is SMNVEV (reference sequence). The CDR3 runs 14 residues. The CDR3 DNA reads TGTGTCAGCAGTGAAAACGGCCGTAACACTGAAGCTTTCTTT. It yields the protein CVSSENGRNTEAFF.

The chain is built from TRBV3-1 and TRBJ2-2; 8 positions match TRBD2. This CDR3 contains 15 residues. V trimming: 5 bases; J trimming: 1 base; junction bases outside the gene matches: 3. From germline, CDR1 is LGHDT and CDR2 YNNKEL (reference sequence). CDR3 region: CASSFLAGNTGELFF. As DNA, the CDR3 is TGTGCCAGCAGCTTTCTAGCGGGGAACACCGGGGAGCTGTTTTTT. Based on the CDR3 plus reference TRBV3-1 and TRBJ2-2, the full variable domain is DTAVSQTPKYLVTQMGNDKSIKCEQNLGHDTMYWYKQDSKKFLKIMFSYNNKELIINETVPNRFSPKSPDKAHLNLHINSLELGDSAVYFCASSFLAGNTGELFFGEGSRLTVL.

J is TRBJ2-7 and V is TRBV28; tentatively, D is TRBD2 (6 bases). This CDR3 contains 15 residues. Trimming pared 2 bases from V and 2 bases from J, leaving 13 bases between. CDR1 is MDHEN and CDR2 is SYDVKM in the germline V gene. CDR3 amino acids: CASSLTGVRAYEQYF. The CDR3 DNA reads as TGTGCCAGCAGTTTAACGGGGGTAAGAGCCTACGAGCAGTACTTC.

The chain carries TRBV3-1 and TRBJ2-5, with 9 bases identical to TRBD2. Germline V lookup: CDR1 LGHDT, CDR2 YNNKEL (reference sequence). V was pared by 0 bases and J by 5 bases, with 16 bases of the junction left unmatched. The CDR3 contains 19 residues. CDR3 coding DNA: TGTGCCAGCAGCCAAGAGACCGGAAGTAGCGGGAGCAAGAGGGAGACCCAGTACTTC. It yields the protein CASSQETGSSGSKRETQYF.